The present T cell receptor (beta chain) was sequenced within a study of cytomegalovirus exposure and HLA in healthy donors. The CDR3 runs 14 residues. Germline V gene sequence: CDR1 SNHLY, CDR2 FYNNEI. PCR employed 60 Vbeta and 13 Jbeta primers. The protocol was immunoSEQ multiplex PCR, while the TCRdb copy is restricted to in-frame clones and leaves out a portion. Of under 200,000 clones listed, roughly 85% were seen once; the top ten hold roughly 2%. Study-wide results and caveats: An analysis was carried out later, and it reportedly showed fewer N-insertions in an Asian-associated ancestry cluster than the approximately 710-donor mean.

A word on this clone: Its antigen is not identified.

The chain is built from TRBV2 and TRBJ2-7; D is ambiguous. The sample comprised PBMCs. This TCR was recovered from a man aged 35 to 55 in good health and CMV-seronegative. CDR3 region: CTYRDGRSSYEQYF. CDR3 in DNA: TGTACCTATCGAGACGGTAGGAGCTCCTACGAGCAGTACTTC.